These 18 T cell receptor beta chains were sequenced from one sample in a study of blood T cells in healthy people across ages. For the second PCR, which ran for roughly 6 to 12 cycles, a sample-barcoded 5' primer and a J-beta primer mix were used. One entry per CDR3 protein, called by TCRdb with MiXCR from the 5' RACE reads. In the table there are around 990,000 distinct CDR3 sequences, roughly a quarter of which are singletons. These data were likewise used in another study, on T cells of mothers and their children.

The sequenced sample consisted of blood. The receptors were gathered from a girl aged 2 to 10 in good health.

This clonotype was found a few times. The junction departs from the called germline gene at one end, perhaps through a read error. V usage is TRBV4-3 and J usage is TRBJ2-3; D uncertain. This CDR3 has 15 amino acids. Per the germline V gene, CDR1 is LGHNA and CDR2 is YSLEER. Written as DNA, the CDR3 is TGCGCCAGCAGCCGGACGGCCTTTGACACAGATACACAGTATTTT. Translation: CASSRTAFDTDTQYF.

This clonotype was counted a few times. J is TRBJ2-5 and V is TRBV20-1, with unresolved D. CDR1 DFQATT and CDR2 SNEGSKA come from the germline V gene (reference sequence). Trimming left V 5 bases short and J 5 bases short, with 9 bases between. This CDR3 contains 11 residues. The CDR3 DNA sequence: TGCAGTGCTTACCCCCGTGAGACCCAGTACTTC. Translating gives CSAYPRETQYF.

This clonotype has a handful of counts. The gene calls are TRBV29-1 and TRBJ2-7, with 8 positions matching TRBD1. Germline lookup yields CDR1 SQVTM and CDR2 ANQGSEA. V lost 4 bases, J lost 0 bases, and 8 bases stayed unmatched. The CDR3 has 15 residues. CDR3 sequence (DNA): TGCAGCGTTGTGGGGTTGGACAGGGCCTCCTACGAGCAGTACTTC. It encodes CSVVGLDRASYEQYF.

The chain combines TRBV5-1 with TRBJ2-5; 12 bases fit TRBD2. The CDR3 totals 16 residues. V was pared by 4 bases and J by 4 bases, with 8 bases of the junction left unmatched. Germline assignment: CDR1 SGHRS and CDR2 YFSETQ. The CDR3 coding sequence is TGCGCCAGCAGCACCCAGGGGGGACTAGCGGGAGAGACCCAGTACTTC. Its protein product is CASSTQGGLAGETQYF.

This clonotype was detected only a few times. V is TRBV3-1 and J is TRBJ1-1; D is perhaps TRBD1 (5 bases). The CDR3 runs 14 residues. Trimming removed 5 bases at V and 1 base at J, with 11 bases between. From germline, CDR1 is LGHDT and CDR2 YNNKEL (reference sequence). CDR3 nucleotide sequence: TGTGCCAGCAGCTCCTTCGACAGGAACACTGAAGCTTTCTTT. This translates into CASSSFDRNTEAFF.

The rearrangement uses TRBV6-5 and TRBJ1-1; D uncertain. Germline V lookup: CDR1 MNHEY, CDR2 SVGAGI. The CDR3 runs to 17 residues. V was cut by 2 bases and J by 0 bases, with 16 bases left in between. The CDR3 loop reads CASSYGTGLGVNTEAFF. CDR3 nucleotides: TGTGCCAGCAGTTACGGTACTGGCTTGGGCGTGAACACTGAAGCTTTCTTT.

This clonotype was recorded a few times. The rearrangement uses TRBV7-2 and TRBJ2-1; no definite D call. The J call may be mistaken, given a closer DNA end match to TRBJ2-7. CDR1 and CDR2 (germline): SGHTA, FQGNSA. This CDR3 is built from 13 residues. The CDR3 is CASSLVGYSEQYF. The CDR3 DNA is TGTGCCAGCAGCTTAGTAGGTTACAGCGAGCAGTACTTC.

This clonotype has only a few counts. The V and J genes are TRBV25-1 and TRBJ1-4; tentative D call: TRBD1 (6 bases). The CDR3 runs 14 residues. Germline CDR1 is MGHDK and CDR2 is SYGVNS. Deletions cut 5 bases from V and 6 bases from J, with 13 bases between. In DNA, the CDR3 is TGTGCCAGCAGTCACCCAGGGGACCATGAAAAACTGTTTTTT. It encodes CASSHPGDHEKLFF.

This clonotype was recorded a few times. V and J are TRBV9 and TRBJ2-5; 10 nucleotides line up with TRBD2. The last part of the DNA fits TRBJ2-1 better; the J call may be wrong. This CDR3 comprises 14 residues. CDR1 and CDR2 from the germline V gene are SGDLS and YYNGEE. As DNA, the CDR3 is TGTGCCAGCAGCGGTTCTCTTAGCGGGGGGCCGCAGTTCTTC. Residues: CASSGSLSGGPQFF.

The gene calls are TRBV20-1 and TRBJ2-3; tentatively, D is TRBD2 (6 bases). CDR3 length: 16 residues. The germline CDR1 and CDR2 sequences are DFQATT and SNEGSKA (reference sequence). The germline V and J ends were trimmed by 5 bases and 2 bases, with 20 bases remaining between them. For the CDR3, the DNA is TGCAGTGCTCCCAATACACTAGCACAAAACACAGATACGCAGTATTTT. It specifies CSAPNTLAQNTDTQYF.

This clonotype was recorded a few times. V is TRBV19 and J is TRBJ2-5; D remains unclear. The DNA end lines up better with TRBJ2-1; the J call may be wrong. The germline CDR1 and CDR2 sequences are LNHDA and SQIVND (reference sequence). CDR3 length: 16 residues. In nucleotides, the CDR3 is TGTGCCAGTAGTATTTTTTTGAAGGGTTTAGGAGATGAGCAGTTCTTC. It encodes CASSIFLKGLGDEQFF.

In its sample, this clonotype was seen a few times. This chain connects TRBV3-1 to TRBJ1-1; the D is unclear. This CDR3 contains 13 residues. V dropped 0 bases and J dropped 11 bases, with 13 bases sitting between them. The germline V gene has CDR1 LGHDT and CDR2 YNNKEL (reference sequence). As DNA, the CDR3 is TGTGCCAGCAGCCAAGAATCCGGATCGACGGCTTTCTTT. Protein sequence: CASSQESGSTAFF.

This clonotype was counted only a few times. The gene calls are TRBV20-1 and TRBJ2-3; maybe TRBD2 (5 bases). Germline values: CDR1 DFQATT, CDR2 SNEGSKA (reference sequence). The CDR3 contains 13 residues. The V gene lost 8 bases and the J gene lost 2 bases, with 14 bases spanning the gap. The CDR3 reads CSRGGPPTDTQYF. The DNA for the CDR3 is TGCAGTCGCGGCGGGCCTCCCACAGATACGCAGTATTTT.

This rearrangement joins TRBV20-1 to TRBJ2-5; TRBD2 matches 11 bases. The J call may be incorrect, as the DNA end agrees better with TRBJ2-7. Germline assignment: CDR1 DFQATT and CDR2 SNEGSKA (reference sequence). The CDR3 runs 13 residues. The CDR3 protein is CSVFSGRAYEQYF. The DNA of the CDR3 is TGCAGTGTCTTTAGCGGGAGGGCGTACGAGCAGTACTTC.

The chain links TRBV3-1 to TRBJ2-3; D is possibly TRBD2 (6 bases). CDR3 length equals 16 residues. Germline values: CDR1 LGHDT, CDR2 YNNKEL (reference sequence). With 0 bases removed from V and 2 bases from J, the gap between germline ends came to 12 bases. CDR3 sequence reads: CASSQEGLSNTDTQYF. The DNA of the CDR3 is TGTGCCAGCAGCCAAGAGGGACTTTCGAACACAGATACGCAGTATTTT.

This clonotype has just one count. This chain connects TRBV7-9 to TRBJ2-7; 7 bases map to TRBD2. There are 12 residues in the CDR3. Trimming at V came to 3 bases and at J to 8 bases, leaving 4 bases not matched to a gene. Looked up from germline, CDR1 is SEHNR and CDR2 is FQNEAQ (reference sequence). CDR3 DNA sequence: TGTGCCAGCAGCTTTTTGGGGGGGAAGCAGTACTTC. The encoded protein is CASSFLGGKQYF.

This clonotype showed up just a few times. The V call is TRBV7-3, the J call TRBJ2-5; 7 bases line up with TRBD1. CDR3 length equals 15 residues. The junction had 7 bases not matched to a gene; V was cut back by 5 bases and J by 1 base. Germline CDR1 and CDR2: SGHTA and FQGTGA. CDR3 protein: CASSGDGTAQETQYF. CDR3 coding DNA: TGTGCCAGCAGCGGAGACGGGACAGCCCAAGAGACCCAGTACTTC.

J is TRBJ2-5 and V is TRBV5-1; 7 bases line up with TRBD2. V was pared by 1 base and J by 2 bases, with 11 bases of the junction left unmatched. Germline CDR1 and CDR2: SGHRS and YFSETQ. The CDR3 has 17 residues. CDR3 protein: CASSLLRGTSSQETQYF. CDR3 nucleotide sequence: TGCGCCAGCAGCTTGTTGCGGGGGACTTCTTCTCAAGAGACCCAGTACTTC.